This T cell receptor beta chain was identified in a study of neoadjuvant anti-PD-1 for oral cavity cancer. TCRdb's copy holds only in-frame clones and misses some; the assay was immunoSEQ multiplex PCR. The sample holds 9,600 or so clones; over 65% are singletons and the top ten take around 4%. The V end was cut by 7 bases, the J end by 0 bases, with 13 bases between. From germline, CDR1 is MDHEN and CDR2 SYDVKM. The CDR3 runs 15 residues. Time point given: after neoadjuvant nivolumab, at surgical resection. This TCR was recovered from a person between 35 and 79 years old with oral cavity squamous cell carcinoma. The specimen comprised PBMCs, sampled after nivolumab (anti-PD-1) treatment. The chain is built from TRBV28 and TRBJ1-5, with D perhaps matching TRBD1 (6 bases). The CDR3 nucleotides read TGTGCCAGCACCGTACAACAGGGTAGCAATCAGCCCCAGCATTTT. Amino acids: CASTVQQGSNQPQHF. Combining the CDR3 with reference TRBV28 and TRBJ1-5 gives the whole variable domain DVKVTQSSRYLVKRTGEKVFLECVQDMDHENMFWYRQDPGLGLRLIYFSYDVKMKEKGDIPEGYSVSREKKERFSLILESASTNQTSMYLCASTVQQGSNQPQHFGDGTRLSIL.